This TCR beta chain appears in the sequencing data of a study of T cell responses to AZD1222 COVID-19 vaccine. Study overall: Combined were second doses at about 4 or about 12 weeks. Broader study findings: It was only 6 or 7 AZD1222 recipients who were seropositive at baseline.

From germline, CDR1 is MDHEN and CDR2 SYDVKM. The CDR3 totals 15 residues. V lost 8 bases, J lost 2 bases, and 7 bases stayed unmatched. The sample holds one count of this clone. Antigen specificity is unknown. Data came from immunoSEQ multiplex PCR; TCRdb stores just in-frame clones and leaves some out. The repertoire holds about 99,000 clones, with 75% to 90% as singletons. Sequencing used peripheral blood, obtained on day 0 of AZD1222 vaccination. This clonotype originated in an adult in good health. V and J are TRBV28 and TRBJ1-4; 8 bases align to TRBD1. CDR3 nucleotide sequence: TGTGCCAGCCGAGGACAGGGTGGTACTAATGAAAAACTGTTTTTT. Its translation: CASRGQGGTNEKLFF. Complete variable domain (other parts from reference TRBV28 and TRBJ1-4): DVKVTQSSRYLVKRTGEKVFLECVQDMDHENMFWYRQDPGLGLRLIYFSYDVKMKEKGDIPEGYSVSREKKERFSLILESASTNQTSMYLCASRGQGGTNEKLFFGSGTQLSVL.